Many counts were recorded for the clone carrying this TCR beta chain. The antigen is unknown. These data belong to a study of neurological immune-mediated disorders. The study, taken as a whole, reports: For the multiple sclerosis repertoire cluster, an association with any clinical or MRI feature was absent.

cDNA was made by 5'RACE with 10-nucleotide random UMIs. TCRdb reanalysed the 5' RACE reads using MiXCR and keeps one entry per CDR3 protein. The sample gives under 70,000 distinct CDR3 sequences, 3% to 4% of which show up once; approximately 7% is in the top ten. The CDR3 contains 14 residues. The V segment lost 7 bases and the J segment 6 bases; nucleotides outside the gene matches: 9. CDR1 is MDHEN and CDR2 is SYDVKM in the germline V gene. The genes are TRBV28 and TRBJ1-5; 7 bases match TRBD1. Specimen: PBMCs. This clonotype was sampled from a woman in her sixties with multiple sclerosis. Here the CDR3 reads CASNQGDESQPQHF. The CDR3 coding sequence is TGTGCCAGCAACCAGGGGGACGAAAGTCAGCCCCAGCATTTT.